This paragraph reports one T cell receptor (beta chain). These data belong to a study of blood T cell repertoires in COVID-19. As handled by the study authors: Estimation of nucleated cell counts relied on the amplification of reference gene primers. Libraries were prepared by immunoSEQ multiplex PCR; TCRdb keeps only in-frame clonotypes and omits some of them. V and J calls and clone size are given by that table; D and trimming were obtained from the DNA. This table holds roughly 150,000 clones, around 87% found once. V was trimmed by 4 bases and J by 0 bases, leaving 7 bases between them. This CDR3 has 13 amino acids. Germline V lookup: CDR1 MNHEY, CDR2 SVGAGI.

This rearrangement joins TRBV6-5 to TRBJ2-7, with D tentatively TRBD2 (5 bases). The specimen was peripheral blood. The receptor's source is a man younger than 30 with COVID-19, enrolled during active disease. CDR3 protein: CASSSGVSYEQYF. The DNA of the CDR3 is TGTGCCAGCAGTTCCGGGGTCTCCTACGAGCAGTACTTC.